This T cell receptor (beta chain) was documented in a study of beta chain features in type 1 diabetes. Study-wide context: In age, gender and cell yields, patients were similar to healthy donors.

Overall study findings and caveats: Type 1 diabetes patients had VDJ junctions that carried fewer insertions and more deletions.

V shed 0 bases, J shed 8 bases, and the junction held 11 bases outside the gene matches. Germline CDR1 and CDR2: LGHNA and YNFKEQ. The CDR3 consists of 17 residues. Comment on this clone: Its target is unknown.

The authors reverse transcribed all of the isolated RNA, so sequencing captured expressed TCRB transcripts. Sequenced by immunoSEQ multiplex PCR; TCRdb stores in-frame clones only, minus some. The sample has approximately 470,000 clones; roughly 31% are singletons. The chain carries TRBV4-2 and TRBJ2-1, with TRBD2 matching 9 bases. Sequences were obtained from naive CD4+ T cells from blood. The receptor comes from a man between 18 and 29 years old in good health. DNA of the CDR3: TGTGCCAGCAGCCAAGATCGGGCTAGCGGGAAGTTCGATGAGCAGTTCTTC. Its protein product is CASSQDRASGKFDEQFF.